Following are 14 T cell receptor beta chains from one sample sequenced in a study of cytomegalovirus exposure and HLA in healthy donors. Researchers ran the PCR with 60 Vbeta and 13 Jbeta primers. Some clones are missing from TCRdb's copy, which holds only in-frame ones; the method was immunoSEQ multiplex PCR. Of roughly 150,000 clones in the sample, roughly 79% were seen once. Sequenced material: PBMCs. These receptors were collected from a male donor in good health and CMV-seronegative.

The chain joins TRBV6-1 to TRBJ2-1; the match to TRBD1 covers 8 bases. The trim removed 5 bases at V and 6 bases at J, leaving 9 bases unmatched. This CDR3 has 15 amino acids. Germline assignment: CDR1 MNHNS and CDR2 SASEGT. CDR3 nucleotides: TGTGCCAGCAGTCCCGGACAGGGAAAGCGCAATGAGCAGTTCTTC. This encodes CASSPGQGKRNEQFF.

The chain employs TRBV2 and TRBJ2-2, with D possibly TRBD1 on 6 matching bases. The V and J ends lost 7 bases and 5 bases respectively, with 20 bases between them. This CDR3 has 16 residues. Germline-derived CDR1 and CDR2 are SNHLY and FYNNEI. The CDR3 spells CASIERSTGSTGELFF. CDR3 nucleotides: TGTGCCAGCATCGAGAGGTCGACAGGATCGACCGGGGAGCTGTTTTTT.

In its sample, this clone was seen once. CDR3 region: CASSYSGQRTPYEQYF. The CDR3 nucleotides read TGTGCCAGCAGTTACTCCGGACAGCGGACCCCCTACGAGCAGTACTTC. J is TRBJ2-7 and V is TRBV6-5; D perhaps matches TRBD1 (6 bases). Germline V CDR1 and CDR2: MNHEY, SVGAGI. Trimming cost V 0 bases and J 2 bases, with 14 bases left between them. CDR3 length: 16 residues.

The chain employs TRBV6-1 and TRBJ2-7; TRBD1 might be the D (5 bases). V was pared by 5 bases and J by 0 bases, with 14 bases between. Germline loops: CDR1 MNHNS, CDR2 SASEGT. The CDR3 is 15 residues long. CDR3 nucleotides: TGTGCCAGCAGTCTCCATTCGACAGACTCCTACGAGCAGTACTTC. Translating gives CASSLHSTDSYEQYF.

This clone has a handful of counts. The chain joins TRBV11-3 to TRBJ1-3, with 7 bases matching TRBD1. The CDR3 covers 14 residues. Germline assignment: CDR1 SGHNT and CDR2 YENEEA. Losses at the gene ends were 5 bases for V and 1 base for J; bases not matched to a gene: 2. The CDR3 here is CASSQQGSGNTIYF. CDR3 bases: TGTGCCAGCAGCCAACAGGGGTCTGGAAACACCATATATTTT. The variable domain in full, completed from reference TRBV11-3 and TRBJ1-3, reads EAGVVQSPRYKIIEKKQPVAFWCNPISGHNTLYWYLQNLGQGPELLIRYENEEAVDDSQLPKDRFSAERLKGVDSTLKIQPAELGDSAVYLCASSQQGSGNTIYFGEGSWLTVV.

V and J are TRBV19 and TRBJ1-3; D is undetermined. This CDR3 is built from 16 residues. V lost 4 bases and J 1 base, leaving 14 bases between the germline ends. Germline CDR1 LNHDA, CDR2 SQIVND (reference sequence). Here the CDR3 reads CASSNRAAESGNTIYF. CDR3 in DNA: TGTGCCAGTAGTAATCGCGCGGCCGAATCTGGAAACACCATATATTTT. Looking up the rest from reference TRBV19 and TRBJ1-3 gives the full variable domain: DGGITQSPKYLFRKEGQNVTLSCEQNLNHDAMYWYRQDPGQGLRLIYYSQIVNDFQKGDIAEGYSVSREKKESFPLTVTSAQKNPTAFYLCASSNRAAESGNTIYFGEGSWLTVV.

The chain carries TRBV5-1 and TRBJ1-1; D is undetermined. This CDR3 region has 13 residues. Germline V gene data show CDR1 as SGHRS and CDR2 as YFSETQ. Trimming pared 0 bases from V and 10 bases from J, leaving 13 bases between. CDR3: CASSLEAAPGAFF. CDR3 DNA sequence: TGCGCCAGCAGCTTGGAGGCAGCTCCGGGAGCTTTCTTT.

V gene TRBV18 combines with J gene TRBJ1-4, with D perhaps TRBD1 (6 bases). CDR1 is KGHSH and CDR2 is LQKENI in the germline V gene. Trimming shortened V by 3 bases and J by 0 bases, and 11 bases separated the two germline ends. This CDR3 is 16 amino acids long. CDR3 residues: CASSPSRGATNEKLFF. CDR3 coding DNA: TGTGCCAGCTCACCCTCCAGGGGCGCAACTAATGAAAAACTGTTTTTT.

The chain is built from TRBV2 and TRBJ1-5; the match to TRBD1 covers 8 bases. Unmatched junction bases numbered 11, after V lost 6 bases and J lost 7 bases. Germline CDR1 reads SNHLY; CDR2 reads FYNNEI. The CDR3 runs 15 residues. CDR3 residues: CASRGQGNSGQPQHF. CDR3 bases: TGTGCCAGCAGAGGACAGGGTAACTCAGGGCAGCCCCAGCATTTT.

Written as DNA, the CDR3 is TGTGCCAGCAGCCCTATCGGCGTCGGGAGGGAAGCTTTCTTT. Its protein product is CASSPIGVGREAFF. The chain has TRBV11-1 and TRBJ1-1; D is unclear. Germline values: CDR1 SGHAT, CDR2 FQDESV (reference sequence). CDR3 size: 14 residues. With 5 bases removed from V and 8 bases from J, the gap between germline ends came to 18 bases.

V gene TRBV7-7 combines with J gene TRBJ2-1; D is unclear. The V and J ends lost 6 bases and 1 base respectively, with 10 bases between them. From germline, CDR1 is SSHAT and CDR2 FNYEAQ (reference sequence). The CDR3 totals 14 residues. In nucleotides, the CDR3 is TGTGCCAGCAGTCCTGGCGGATCCTACAATGAGCAGTTCTTC. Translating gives CASSPGGSYNEQFF.

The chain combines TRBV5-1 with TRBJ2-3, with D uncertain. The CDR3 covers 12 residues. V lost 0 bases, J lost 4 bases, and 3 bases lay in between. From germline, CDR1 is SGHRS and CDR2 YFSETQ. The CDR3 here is CASSLAADTQYF. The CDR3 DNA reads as TGCGCCAGCAGCTTGGCCGCAGATACGCAGTATTTT. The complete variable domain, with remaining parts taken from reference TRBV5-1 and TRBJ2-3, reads KAGVTQTPRYLIKTRGQQVTLSCSPISGHRSVSWYQQTPGQGLQFLFEYFSETQRNKGNFPGRFSGRQFSNSRSEMNVSTLELGDSALYLCASSLAADTQYFGPGTRLTVL.

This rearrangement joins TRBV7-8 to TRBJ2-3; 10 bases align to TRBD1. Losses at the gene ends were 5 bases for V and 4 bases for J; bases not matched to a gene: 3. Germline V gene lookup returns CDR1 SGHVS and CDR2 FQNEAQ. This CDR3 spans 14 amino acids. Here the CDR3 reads CASSRDRGADTQYF. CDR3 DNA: TGTGCCAGCAGCCGGGACAGGGGAGCAGATACGCAGTATTTT.

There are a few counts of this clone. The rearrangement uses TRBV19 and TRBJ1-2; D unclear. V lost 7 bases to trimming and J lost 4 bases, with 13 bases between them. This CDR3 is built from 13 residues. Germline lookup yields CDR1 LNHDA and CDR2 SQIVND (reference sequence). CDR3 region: CASTPRGFYGYTF. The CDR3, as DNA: TGTGCCAGTACCCCTAGAGGGTTCTATGGCTACACCTTC. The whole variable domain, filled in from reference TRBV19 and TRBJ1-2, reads DGGITQSPKYLFRKEGQNVTLSCEQNLNHDAMYWYRQDPGQGLRLIYYSQIVNDFQKGDIAEGYSVSREKKESFPLTVTSAQKNPTAFYLCASTPRGFYGYTFGSGTRLTVV.